This TCR beta chain appears in the sequencing data of a study of post-analysis software for immune sequencing data. Looking at the study overall: Multiple sclerosis in the patients followed relapsing-remitting, secondary progressive and progressive-relapsing courses.

On this clonotype itself: Its antigen is undetermined.

V shed 3 bases and J shed 5 bases, with 17 bases lying between them. Looked up from germline, CDR1 is LNHNV and CDR2 is YYDKDF (reference sequence). This CDR3 region has 15 residues. Libraries were made from TCR beta cDNA, and they carried unique molecular identifiers. Via MiXCR, TCRdb re-called the PCR reads, giving one row per CDR3 protein. The profile covers roughly 700,000 distinct CDR3 sequences, with 25% to 30% appearing a single time and approximately 0.6% taken by the ten largest. The study, taken as a whole, reports: Five TRBV segments, TRBV5-6, TRBV5-1 and TRBV20-1 among them, were found more frequent in patients than controls.

The source of this sequence is a girl under 18 with multiple sclerosis. The V and J genes are TRBV15 and TRBJ2-7; D is possibly TRBD1 (6 bases). Sample: blood. The CDR3 spells CATSRVTGRGHEQYF. The CDR3 DNA reads TGTGCCACCAGCAGGGTAACTGGCAGGGGCCACGAGCAGTACTTC.